A selection of T cell receptor beta chains follows, all from one sample in a study of blood T cell repertoires in COVID-19. Only in-frame clones appear in the TCRdb table, and some are missing; sequencing was by immunoSEQ multiplex PCR. The profile shows 200,000 to 300,000 clones, just under 85% of them singletons. Sample: peripheral blood. The receptors stem from a man aged 50 to 59 with acute or convalescent COVID-19. CDR3s include the opening cysteine and the closing phenylalanine or tryptophan. Fields, in order: J gene, clone size, V gene, CDR3 protein. Size is omitted from some rows. Given values are once, few, many or a class for expanded clones.

>TRBJ1-5|NA|TRBV5-5
CASSLGQGPYSNQPQHF
>TRBJ2-2|NA|TRBV5-1
CASSLVPSGANTGELFF
>TRBJ1-1|NA|TRBV6-6
CASSYGTGSEAFF
>TRBJ1-4|NA|TRBV5-8
CASSLGNTGTGFAEKLFF
>TRBJ2-1|NA|TRBV3-1/TRBV3-2
CASSQGTRLSYNEQFF
>TRBJ2-1|NA|TRBV27
CASSYLARSSYNEQFF
>TRBJ2-1|NA|TRBV3-1/TRBV3-2
CASSQEFLAGGFNEQFF
>TRBJ2-2|NA|TRBV19
CASTASGRGNGELFF
>TRBJ2-5|NA|TRBV5-6
CASSSDRLQETQYF
>TRBJ1-2|NA|TRBV6-5
CASSYYRGHNYGYTF
>TRBJ1-5|NA|TRBV15
CATSPPGDSNQPQHF
>TRBJ2-1|once|TRBV10-3
CAISAKGTSGGFNNEQFF
>TRBJ2-2|NA|TRBV6-6
CASSYTPEGVPGELFF
>TRBJ1-2|once|TRBV6-1
CASSEWDRAGYTF
>TRBJ1-2|NA|TRBV2
CASISEQGEGYTF
>TRBJ1-2|NA|TRBV12-3/TRBV12-4
CASSSGYGYTF
>TRBJ1-2|NA|TRBV19
CASSTPGTNYGYTF
>TRBJ2-1|once|TRBV4-2
CASSQPPVAGINEQFF
>TRBJ2-1|NA|TRBV4-2
CASSQEGPGQGGNEQFF
>TRBJ1-3|NA|TRBV28
CASRIYSGNTIYF
>TRBJ1-1|NA|TRBV2
CASSAGRLNTEAFF
>TRBJ2-2|few|TRBV28
CASSLEGSYTGELFF
>TRBJ2-5|NA|TRBV10-3
CAIGVSNGGQETQYF
>TRBJ2-1|few|TRBV18
CASSPGLAGGPVGEQFF
>TRBJ2-6|NA|TRBV29-1
CSVARDRGSGANVLTF
>TRBJ1-5|NA|TRBV19
CASSIRDRAFFSNQPQHF
>TRBJ2-7|NA|TRBV5-5
CASSLRGFYEQYF